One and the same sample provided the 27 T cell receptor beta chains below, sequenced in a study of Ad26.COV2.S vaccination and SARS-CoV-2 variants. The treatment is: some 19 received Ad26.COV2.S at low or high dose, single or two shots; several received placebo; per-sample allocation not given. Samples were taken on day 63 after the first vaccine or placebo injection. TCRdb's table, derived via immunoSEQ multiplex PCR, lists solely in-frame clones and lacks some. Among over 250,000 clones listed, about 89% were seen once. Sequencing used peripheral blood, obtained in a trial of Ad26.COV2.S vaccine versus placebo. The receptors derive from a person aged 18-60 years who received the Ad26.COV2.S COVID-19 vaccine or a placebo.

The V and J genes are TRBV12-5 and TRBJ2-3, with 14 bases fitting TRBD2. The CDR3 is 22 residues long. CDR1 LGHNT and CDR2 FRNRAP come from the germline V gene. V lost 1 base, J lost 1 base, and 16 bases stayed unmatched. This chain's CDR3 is CASGLAGNRGLAGVLGTDTQYF. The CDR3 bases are TGTGCTAGTGGTTTGGCGGGCAACCGGGGACTAGCGGGAGTTTTGGGCACAGATACGCAGTATTTT.

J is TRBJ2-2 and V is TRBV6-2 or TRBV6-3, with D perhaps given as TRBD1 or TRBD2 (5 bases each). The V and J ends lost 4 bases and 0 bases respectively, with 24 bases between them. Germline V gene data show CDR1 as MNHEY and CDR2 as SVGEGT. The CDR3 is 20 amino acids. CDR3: CASSSRQGRSGPSNTGELFF. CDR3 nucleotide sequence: TGTGCCAGCAGTTCCCGTCAGGGTCGGTCGGGGCCTTCGAACACCGGGGAGCTGTTTTTT.

The DNA for the CDR3 is TGTGCCAGCAGCCAATGGGACAGGGATCTAGATACGCAGTATTTT. It is translated as CASSQWDRDLDTQYF. This chain joins TRBV3-1 (or the pseudogene TRBV3-2) and TRBJ2-3, with 9 nucleotides matching TRBD1. The CDR3 spans 15 residues. V was clipped by 2 bases and J by 5 bases; unmatched bases: 5. The germline V gene encodes CDR1 LGHDT and CDR2 YNNKEL (reference sequence).

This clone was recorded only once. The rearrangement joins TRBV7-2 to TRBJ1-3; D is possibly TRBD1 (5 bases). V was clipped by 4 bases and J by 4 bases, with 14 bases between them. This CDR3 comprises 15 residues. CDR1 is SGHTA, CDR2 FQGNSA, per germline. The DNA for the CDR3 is TGTGCCAGCAGCTCATATGACAGCCTAGGAAACACCATATATTTT. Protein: CASSSYDSLGNTIYF.

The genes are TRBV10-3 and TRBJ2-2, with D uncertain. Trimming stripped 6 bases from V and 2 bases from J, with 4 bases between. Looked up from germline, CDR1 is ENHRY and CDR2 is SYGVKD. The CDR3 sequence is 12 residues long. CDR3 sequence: CAISPNTGELFF. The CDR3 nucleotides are TGTGCCATCAGCCCCAACACCGGGGAGCTGTTTTTT.

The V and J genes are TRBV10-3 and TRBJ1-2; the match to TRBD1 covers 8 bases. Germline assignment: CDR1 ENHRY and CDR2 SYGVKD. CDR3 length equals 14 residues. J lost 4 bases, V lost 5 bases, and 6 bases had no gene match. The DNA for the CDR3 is TGTGCCATCAGTTCAGACAGGGGACGCTATGGCTACACCTTC. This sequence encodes CAISSDRGRYGYTF.

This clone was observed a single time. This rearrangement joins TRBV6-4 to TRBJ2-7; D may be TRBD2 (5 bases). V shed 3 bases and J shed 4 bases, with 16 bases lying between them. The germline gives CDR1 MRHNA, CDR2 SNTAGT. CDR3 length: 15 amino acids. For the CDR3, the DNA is TGTGCCAGCAGTGAGTTCGGGGTCCTAGAATACGAGCAGTACTTC. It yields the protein CASSEFGVLEYEQYF.

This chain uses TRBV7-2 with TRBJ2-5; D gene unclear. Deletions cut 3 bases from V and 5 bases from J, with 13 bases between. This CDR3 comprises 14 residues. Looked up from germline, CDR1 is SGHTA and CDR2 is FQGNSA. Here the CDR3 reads CASSFELNYETQYF. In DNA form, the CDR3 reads TGTGCCAGCAGCTTTGAGTTAAATTATGAGACCCAGTACTTC.

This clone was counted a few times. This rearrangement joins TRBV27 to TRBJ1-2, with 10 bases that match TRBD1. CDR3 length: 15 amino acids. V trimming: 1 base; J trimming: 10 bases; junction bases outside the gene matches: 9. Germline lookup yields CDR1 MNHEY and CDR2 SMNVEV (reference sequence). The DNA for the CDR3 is TGTGCCAGCAGTTTATGGACAGGGGGACGGGAAGTCTACACCTTC. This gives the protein CASSLWTGGREVYTF.

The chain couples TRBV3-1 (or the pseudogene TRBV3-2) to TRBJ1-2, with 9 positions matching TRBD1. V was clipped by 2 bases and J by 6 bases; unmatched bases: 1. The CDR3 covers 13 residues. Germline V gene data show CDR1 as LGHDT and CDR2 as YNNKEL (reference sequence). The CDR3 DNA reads TGTGCCAGCAGCCAATGGACAGGGGATGGCTACACCTTC. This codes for CASSQWTGDGYTF.

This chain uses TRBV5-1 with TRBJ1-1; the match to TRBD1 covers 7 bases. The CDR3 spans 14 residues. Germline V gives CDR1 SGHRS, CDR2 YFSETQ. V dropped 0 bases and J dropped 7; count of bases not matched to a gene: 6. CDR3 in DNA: TGCGCCAGCAGCTTGGCCGTGCAGGGGGGTGAAGCTTTCTTT. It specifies CASSLAVQGGEAFF.

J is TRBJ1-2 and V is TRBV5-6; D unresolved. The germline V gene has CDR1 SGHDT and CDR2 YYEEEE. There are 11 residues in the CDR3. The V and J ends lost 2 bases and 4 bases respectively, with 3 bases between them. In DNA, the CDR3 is TGTGCCAGCAGCTTTGGCTATGGCTACACCTTC. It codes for CASSFGYGYTF.

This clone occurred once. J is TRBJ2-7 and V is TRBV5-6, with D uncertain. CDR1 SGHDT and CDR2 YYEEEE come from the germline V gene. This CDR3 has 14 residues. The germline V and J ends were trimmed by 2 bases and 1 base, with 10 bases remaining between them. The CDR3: CASSLGSLSYEQYF. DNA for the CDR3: TGTGCCAGCAGCTTAGGCAGTTTGTCCTACGAGCAGTACTTC.

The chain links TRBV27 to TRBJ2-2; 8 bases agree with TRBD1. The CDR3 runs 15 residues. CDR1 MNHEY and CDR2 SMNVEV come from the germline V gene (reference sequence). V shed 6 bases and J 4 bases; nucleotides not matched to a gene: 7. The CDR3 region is CASSFDRGGTGELFF. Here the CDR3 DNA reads TGTGCCAGCAGCTTCGACAGGGGCGGCACCGGGGAGCTGTTTTTT.

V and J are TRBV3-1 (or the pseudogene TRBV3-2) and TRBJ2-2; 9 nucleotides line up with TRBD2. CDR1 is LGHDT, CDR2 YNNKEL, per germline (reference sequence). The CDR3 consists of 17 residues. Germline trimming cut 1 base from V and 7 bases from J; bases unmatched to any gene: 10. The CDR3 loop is CASSQAKVAGAVGELFF. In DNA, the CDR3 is TGTGCCAGCAGCCAAGCTAAGGTAGCGGGAGCTGTCGGGGAGCTGTTTTTT.

The CDR3 bases are TGTGCCAGCTCTCGACAGGGAATCAGGGCCGGGGAGCTGTTTTTT. This translates into CASSRQGIRAGELFF. The chain carries TRBV18 and TRBJ2-2; the match to TRBD1 covers 7 bases. Germline V gene sequence: CDR1 KGHSH, CDR2 LQKENI. This CDR3 has 15 residues. Trimming cost V 6 bases and J 6 bases; bases outside gene matches: 10.

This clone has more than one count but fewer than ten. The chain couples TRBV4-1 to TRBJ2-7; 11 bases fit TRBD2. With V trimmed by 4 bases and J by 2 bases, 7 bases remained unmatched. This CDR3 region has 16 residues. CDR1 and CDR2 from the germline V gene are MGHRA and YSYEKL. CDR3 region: CASSRGTSGSAYEQYF. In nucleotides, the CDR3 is TGCGCCAGCAGCCGCGGGACTAGCGGATCCGCCTACGAGCAGTACTTC.

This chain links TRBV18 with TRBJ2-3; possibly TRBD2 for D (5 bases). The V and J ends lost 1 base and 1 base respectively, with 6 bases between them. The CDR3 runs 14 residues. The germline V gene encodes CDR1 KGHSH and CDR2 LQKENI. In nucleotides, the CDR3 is TGTGCCAGCTCACCACTGGGAGGCACAGATACGCAGTATTTT. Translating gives CASSPLGGTDTQYF.

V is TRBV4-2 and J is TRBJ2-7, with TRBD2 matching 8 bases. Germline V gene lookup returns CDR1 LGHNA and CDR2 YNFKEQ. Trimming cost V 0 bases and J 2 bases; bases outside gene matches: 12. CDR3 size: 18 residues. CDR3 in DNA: TGTGCCAGCAGCCAAGAATTGTTAGCGGGCGGGAGGCCCTACGAGCAGTACTTC. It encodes CASSQELLAGGRPYEQYF.

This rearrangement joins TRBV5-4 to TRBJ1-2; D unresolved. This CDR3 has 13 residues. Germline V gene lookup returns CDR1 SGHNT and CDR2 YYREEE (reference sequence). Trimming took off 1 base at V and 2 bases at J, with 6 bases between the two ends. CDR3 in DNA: TGTGCCAGCAGCTTGCCGACGAACTATGGCTACACCTTC. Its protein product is CASSLPTNYGYTF.

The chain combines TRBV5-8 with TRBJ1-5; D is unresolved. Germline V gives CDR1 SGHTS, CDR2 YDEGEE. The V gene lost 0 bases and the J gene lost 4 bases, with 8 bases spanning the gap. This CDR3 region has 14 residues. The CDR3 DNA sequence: TGTGCCAGCAGCTTGGAGGTGGGAAATCAGCCCCAGCATTTT. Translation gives CASSLEVGNQPQHF. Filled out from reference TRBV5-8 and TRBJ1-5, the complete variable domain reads EAGVTQSPTHLIKTRGQQATLRCSPISGHTSVYWYQQALGLGLQFLLWYDEGEERNRGNFPPRFSGRQFPNYSSELNVNALELEDSALYLCASSLEVGNQPQHFGDGTRLSIL.

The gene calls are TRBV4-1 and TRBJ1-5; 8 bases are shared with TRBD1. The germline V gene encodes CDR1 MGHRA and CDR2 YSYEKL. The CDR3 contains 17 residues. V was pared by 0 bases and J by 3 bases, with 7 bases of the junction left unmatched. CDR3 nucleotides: TGCGCCAGCAGCCAAGATTCGGACAGGGCGGACAATCAGCCCCAGCATTTT. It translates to CASSQDSDRADNQPQHF.

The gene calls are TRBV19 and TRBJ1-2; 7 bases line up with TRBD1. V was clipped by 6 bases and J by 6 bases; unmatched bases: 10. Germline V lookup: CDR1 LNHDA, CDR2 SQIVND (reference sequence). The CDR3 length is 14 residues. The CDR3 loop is CASRVTGPFDGYTF. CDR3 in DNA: TGTGCCAGTAGGGTGACAGGGCCCTTCGATGGCTACACCTTC.

The CDR3: CASSTTGATNEQFF. In DNA, the CDR3 is TGTGCCAGCAGCACCACAGGGGCTACCAATGAGCAGTTCTTC. The rearrangement links TRBV7-9 to TRBJ2-1, with 7 bases identical to TRBD1. The CDR3 runs 14 residues. Trimming cost V 5 bases and J 6 bases; bases outside gene matches: 7. Germline CDR1 reads SEHNR; CDR2 reads FQNEAQ (reference sequence).

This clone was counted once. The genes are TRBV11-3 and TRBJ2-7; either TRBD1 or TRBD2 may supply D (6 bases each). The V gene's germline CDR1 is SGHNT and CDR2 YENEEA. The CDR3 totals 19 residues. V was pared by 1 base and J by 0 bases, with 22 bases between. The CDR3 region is CASSLAPGAVAPSSYEQYF. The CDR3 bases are TGTGCCAGCAGCTTAGCTCCGGGGGCGGTAGCGCCTAGCTCCTACGAGCAGTACTTC.

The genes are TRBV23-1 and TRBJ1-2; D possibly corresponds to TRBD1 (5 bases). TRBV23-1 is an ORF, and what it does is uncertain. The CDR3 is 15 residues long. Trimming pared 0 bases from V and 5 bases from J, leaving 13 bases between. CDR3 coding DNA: TGCGCCAGCAGTCAATCGAGGAGGGGTCCTTATGGCTACACCTTC. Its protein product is CASSQSRRGPYGYTF.

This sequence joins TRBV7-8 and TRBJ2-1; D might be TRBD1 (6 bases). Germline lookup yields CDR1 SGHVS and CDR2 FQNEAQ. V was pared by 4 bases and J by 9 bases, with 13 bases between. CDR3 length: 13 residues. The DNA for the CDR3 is TGTGCCAGCAGCTCTACAGGGATGGGTGAGCAGTTCTTC. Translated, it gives CASSSTGMGEQFF. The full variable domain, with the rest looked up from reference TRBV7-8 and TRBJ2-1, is GAGVSQSPRYKVAKRGQDVALRCDPISGHVSLFWYQQALGQGPEFLTYFQNEAQLDKSGLPSDRFFAERPEGSVSTLKIQRTQQEDSAVYLCASSSTGMGEQFFGPGTRLTVL.